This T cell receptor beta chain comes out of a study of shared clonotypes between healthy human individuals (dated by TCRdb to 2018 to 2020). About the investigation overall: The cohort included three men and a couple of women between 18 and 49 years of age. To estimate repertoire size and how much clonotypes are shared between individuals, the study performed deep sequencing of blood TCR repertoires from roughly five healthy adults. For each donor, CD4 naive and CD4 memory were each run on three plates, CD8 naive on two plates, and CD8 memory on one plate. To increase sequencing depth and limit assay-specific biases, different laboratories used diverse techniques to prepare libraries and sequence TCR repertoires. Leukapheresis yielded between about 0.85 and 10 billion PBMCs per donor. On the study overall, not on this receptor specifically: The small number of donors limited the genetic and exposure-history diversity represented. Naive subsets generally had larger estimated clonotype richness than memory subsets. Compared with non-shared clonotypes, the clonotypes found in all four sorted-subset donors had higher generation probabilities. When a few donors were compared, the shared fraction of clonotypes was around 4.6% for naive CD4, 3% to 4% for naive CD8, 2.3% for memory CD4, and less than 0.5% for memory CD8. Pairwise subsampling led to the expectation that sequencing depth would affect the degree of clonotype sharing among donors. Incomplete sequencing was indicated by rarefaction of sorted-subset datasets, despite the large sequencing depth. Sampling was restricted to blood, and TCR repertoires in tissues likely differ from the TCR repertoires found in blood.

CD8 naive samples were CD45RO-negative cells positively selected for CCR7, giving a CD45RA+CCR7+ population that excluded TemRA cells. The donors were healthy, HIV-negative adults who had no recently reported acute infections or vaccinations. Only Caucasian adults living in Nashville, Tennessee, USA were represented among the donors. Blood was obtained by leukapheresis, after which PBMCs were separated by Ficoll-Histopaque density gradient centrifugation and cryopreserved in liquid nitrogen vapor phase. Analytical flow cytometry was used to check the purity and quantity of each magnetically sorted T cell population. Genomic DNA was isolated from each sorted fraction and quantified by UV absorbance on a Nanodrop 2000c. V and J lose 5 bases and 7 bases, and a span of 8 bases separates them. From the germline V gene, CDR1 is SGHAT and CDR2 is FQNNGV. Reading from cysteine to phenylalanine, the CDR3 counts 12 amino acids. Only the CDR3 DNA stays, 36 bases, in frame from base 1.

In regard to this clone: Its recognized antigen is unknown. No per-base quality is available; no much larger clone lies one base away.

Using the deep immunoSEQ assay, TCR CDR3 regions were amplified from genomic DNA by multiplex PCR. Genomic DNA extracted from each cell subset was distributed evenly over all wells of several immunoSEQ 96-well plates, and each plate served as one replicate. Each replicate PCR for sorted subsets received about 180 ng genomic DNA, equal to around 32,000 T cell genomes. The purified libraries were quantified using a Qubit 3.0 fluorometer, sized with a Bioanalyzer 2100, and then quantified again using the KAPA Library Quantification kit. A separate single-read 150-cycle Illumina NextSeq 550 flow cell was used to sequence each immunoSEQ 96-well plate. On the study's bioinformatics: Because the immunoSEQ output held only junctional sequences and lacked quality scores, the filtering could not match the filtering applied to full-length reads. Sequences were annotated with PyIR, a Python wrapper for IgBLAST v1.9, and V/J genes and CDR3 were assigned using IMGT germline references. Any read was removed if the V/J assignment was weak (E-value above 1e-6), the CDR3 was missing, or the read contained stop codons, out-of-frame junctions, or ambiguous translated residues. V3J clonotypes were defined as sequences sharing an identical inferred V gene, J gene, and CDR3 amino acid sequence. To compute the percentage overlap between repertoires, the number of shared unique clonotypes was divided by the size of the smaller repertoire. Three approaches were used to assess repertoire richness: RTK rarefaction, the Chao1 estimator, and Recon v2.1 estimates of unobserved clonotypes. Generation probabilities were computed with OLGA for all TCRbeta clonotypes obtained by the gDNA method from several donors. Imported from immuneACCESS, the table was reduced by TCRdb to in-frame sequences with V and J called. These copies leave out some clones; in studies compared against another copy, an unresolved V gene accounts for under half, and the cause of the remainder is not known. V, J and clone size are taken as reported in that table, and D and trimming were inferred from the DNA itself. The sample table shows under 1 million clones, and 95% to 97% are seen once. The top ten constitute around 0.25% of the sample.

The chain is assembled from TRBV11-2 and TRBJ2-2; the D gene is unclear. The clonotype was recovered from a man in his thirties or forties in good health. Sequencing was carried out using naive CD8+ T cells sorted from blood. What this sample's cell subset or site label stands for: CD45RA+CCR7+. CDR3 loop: CASSPWGGELFF. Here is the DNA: TGTGCCAGCAGCCCCTGGGGCGGGGAGCTGTTTTTT.